Detailed here is one TCR beta chain. This clone was observed a few times. Its antigen remains undetermined. The input lacks base qualities; no much larger clone sits a single base away. This entry belongs to a study of T cells in localized non-small cell lung cancer (dated by TCRdb to 2018 to 2020). For the wider study: The study examined T cell repertoires in roughly 240 patients with early-stage NSCLC and compared tumors with uninvolved tumor-adjacent lungs. Of the NSCLC patients, approximately 130 were male and around 99 were female, and the mean age was around 70 years. The cohort comprised roughly 230 treatment-naïve NSCLC patients with resected, localized lung tumors.

At diagnosis, peripheral blood, uninvolved tumor-adjacent lung and tumor were collected and stored as a combination of fresh-frozen and FFPE material. For TCR repertoire profiling, the blood samples were analyzed as peripheral blood mononuclear cells. Relative to germline, V is 6 bases shorter and J is 8 bases shorter, with 13 bases between their ends. From the germline V gene, CDR1 is MDHEN and CDR2 is SYDVKM. Including the terminal cysteine and phenylalanine, the CDR3 comprises 12 residues. The read is trimmed to its CDR3 DNA, 36 bases read in frame from base 1. What the work shows at the level of the full study, not this receptor alone: Because the study design was exploratory, TCR variables were selected using unadjusted p-values without false-discovery rate correction. Because multi-region sequencing of the tumors was not done, intratumor heterogeneity could not be ruled out. Longer overall survival was associated with higher T cell density in blood, whereas shorter survival was associated with higher clonality in adjacent lung. Uninvolved tumor-adjacent lung showed the highest T cell clonality, higher than tumor, which suggests more focused antigenic responses in the adjacent lung. A median of roughly 60 of the top 100 tumor clones were detected in paired uninvolved adjacent lung, and under 30 of these tumor clones were also found among the top 100 clones of the paired uninvolved adjacent lung.

The immunoSEQ Assay was used to sequence TCR beta CDR3 regions from DNA. Per the authors' processing: To compute T cell density, TCR beta template counts were normalized to usable DNA, which was estimated by amplifying housekeeping genes. Richness was estimated using the preseqR package, with extrapolation to 400,000 templates for PBMC samples and to 120,000 templates for tissue samples. Clonality was defined by subtracting Pielou's evenness from one. Tissue-enriched TCRs were identified through differential abundance testing performed on productive amino-acid clonotypes, with a minimum total count of 5 and an alpha of 0.1. Repertoire overlap between compartments was quantified with the Jaccard Index and Morisita Overlap Index. GLIPH clustered TCR beta CDR3s with public tetramer-defined viral CDR3s; viral motifs required at least three viral sequences plus V-gene enrichment. The table was pulled from immuneACCESS by TCRdb, which kept in-frame rearrangements only. Such tables lose some clones; where checked, under half of the loss comes from unresolved V genes, and the rest has no known cause. That table is the source of V, J and clone size, and D and trimming were worked out from the DNA. This sample has roughly 27,000 clones in its table, and around 93% of those were observed once. The top ten clonotypes cover approximately 30% of the sample.

The sample was peripheral blood, taken before any cancer treatment. The rearranged chain carries TRBV28 and TRBJ1-1, with the D gene call left open. This receptor was identified in a female donor older than 55 with stage I lung adenocarcinoma. The nucleotides read TGTGCCAGCAGCATCTCCTCGACGGAAGCTTTCTTT. It encodes CASSISSTEAFF.